This passage covers 5 T cell receptor beta chains from one sample sequenced in a study of T cells after yellow fever vaccination. TCRdb reprocessed the 5' RACE reads with MiXCR, giving one entry per CDR3 protein. Of around 70,000 distinct CDR3 sequences in the sample, more than 5.5% were seen once. This material consisted of CD8+ T cells sorted from PBMCs, taken about 5 days after the first yellow fever vaccination. The receptors derive from a young man who received the YFV17D yellow fever vaccine.

The V call is TRBV4-1, the J call TRBJ2-3, with D possibly being TRBD2 (6 bases). With 3 bases removed from V and 4 bases from J, the gap between germline ends came to 14 bases. Germline V gives CDR1 MGHRA, CDR2 YSYEKL. The CDR3 consists of 15 residues. DNA for the CDR3: TGCGCCAGCAGCCAGGAGGGCCTAATCGCAGATACGCAGTATTTT. It translates to CASSQEGLIADTQYF.

The V gene is TRBV10-3, the J gene TRBJ2-3, with 10 bases matching TRBD2. V lost 3 bases to trimming and J lost 1 base; unmatched junction nucleotides: 7. Germline lookup yields CDR1 ENHRY and CDR2 SYGVKD. CDR3 length equals 17 residues. The CDR3 DNA is TGTGCCATCAGTGACCCGCGGACTAGCGGAGGCACAGATACGCAGTATTTT. It specifies CAISDPRTSGGTDTQYF.

This clonotype has only a few counts. This chain joins TRBV20-1 and TRBJ2-2; D remains unclear. V gave up 5 bases and J gave up 2 bases, with 15 bases separating them. The CDR3 contains 15 residues. From germline, CDR1 is DFQATT and CDR2 SNEGSKA (reference sequence). The CDR3 region has the DNA TGCAGTGCTTCACAGCGATGGGTCAACACCGGGGAGCTGTTTTTT. This encodes CSASQRWVNTGELFF.

The sample holds a few counts of this clonotype. J is TRBJ1-5 and V is TRBV5-1; D is unresolved. This CDR3 is 15 amino acids long. Germline V gives CDR1 SGHRS, CDR2 YFSETQ. Between the trimmed V and J ends, which lost 2 bases and 0 bases, there was a span of 9 bases. This CDR3 is CASSLLGGSNQPQHF. CDR3 nucleotides: TGCGCCAGCAGCTTACTGGGCGGTAGCAATCAGCCCCAGCATTTT.

This clonotype came up many times. J is TRBJ2-7 and V is TRBV5-6; maybe TRBD2 (5 bases). From germline, CDR1 is SGHDT and CDR2 YYEEEE. The CDR3 spans 14 residues. V shed 1 base and J shed 0 bases, with 8 bases lying between them. CDR3 in amino acids: CASSLLAPSYEQYV. The CDR3 coding sequence is TGTGCCAGCAGCTTGCTAGCACCCTCCTACGAGCAGTACGTC.